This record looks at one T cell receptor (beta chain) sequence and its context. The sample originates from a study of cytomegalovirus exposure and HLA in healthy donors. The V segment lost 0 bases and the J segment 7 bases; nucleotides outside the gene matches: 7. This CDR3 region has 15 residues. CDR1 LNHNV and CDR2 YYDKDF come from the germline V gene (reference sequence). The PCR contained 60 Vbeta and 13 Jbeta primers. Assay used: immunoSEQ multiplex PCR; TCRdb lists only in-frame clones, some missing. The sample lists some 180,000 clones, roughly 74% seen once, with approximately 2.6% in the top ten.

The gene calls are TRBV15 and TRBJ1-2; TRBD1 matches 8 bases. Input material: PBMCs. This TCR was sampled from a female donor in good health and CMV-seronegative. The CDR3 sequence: CATSRDGQGAGGYTF. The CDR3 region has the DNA TGTGCCACCAGCAGAGATGGGCAGGGGGCAGGTGGCTACACCTTC.